The sequence of this T cell receptor beta chain was determined in a study of shared T cell receptors in the human thymus. This CDR3 region has 14 residues. Germline loops: CDR1 MNHEY, CDR2 SMNVEV (reference sequence). As for this clone: One end of the junction fails to match germline, which may point to a read error.

Clones were sequenced by immunoSEQ multiplex PCR, and TCRdb holds only the in-frame ones, with some missing. The sample records roughly 710,000 clones, approximately 83% being singletons. These data were likewise used in another study, on human thymus T cells.

The V call is TRBV27, the J call TRBJ1-1, with D uncertain. The clonotype originates from a girl under three years old with a congenital heart defect. Material: thymocytes. The CDR3 reads CATSTQVDGTEAFF. CDR3 nucleotides: TGTGCCACCAGTACCCAGGTCGATGGGACTGAAGCTTTCTTT.